The 3 T cell receptor beta chains presented below share a single source sample, sequenced in a study of tumor and adjacent non-tumor tissue in lung cancer. TCRbeta libraries were built with three rounds of nested PCR, modified from ARM-PCR. TCRdb called the multiplex PCR reads again in MiXCR, with one record for every CDR3 protein. The sample shows 75,000 to 95,000 distinct CDR3 sequences, over 60% of them seen only once. RNA was extracted from bulk tissue without any cell sorting. Sample: lung tumor tissue. All receptors come from a woman aged 40 to 50 with non-small cell lung cancer.

This clonotype has a handful of counts. Sequence at one end of the junction differs from germline and may be a read error. V usage is TRBV11-1 and J usage is TRBJ1-5, with no clear D. TRBJ2-3 matches the DNA end more closely, so the J call is doubtful. CDR1 is SGHAT, CDR2 FQDESV, per germline (reference sequence). There are 13 residues in the CDR3. In DNA, the CDR3 is TGTGCCATCAGCTTACAAGAGAATCAGCCCCAGTATTTT. It translates to CAISLQENQPQYF.

A remark on this clonotype: One junction end does not reproduce the germline sequence, and a read error may be involved. This rearrangement joins TRBV11-3 to TRBJ2-1, with 11 bases fitting TRBD2. Germline CDR1 SGHNT, CDR2 YENEEA. This CDR3 has 16 amino acids. CDR3: CASSDPGLAANNEQLF. CDR3 DNA sequence: TGTGCCAGTAGCGATCCGGGACTAGCGGCCAACAATGAGCAATTATTC. Full variable domain (remainder filled in from reference TRBV11-3 and TRBJ2-1): EAGVVQSPRYKIIEKKQPVAFWCNPISGHNTLYWYLQNLGQGPELLIRYENEEAVDDSQLPKDRFSAERLKGVDSTLKIQPAELGDSAVYLCASSDPGLAANNEQLFGPGTRLTVL.

The chain has TRBV14 and TRBJ2-2, with TRBD1 as a possible D gene (5 bases). The CDR3 extends over 15 amino acids. The V gene's germline CDR1 is SGHDN and CDR2 FVKESK. Trimming removed 5 bases from V and 8 bases from J, with 18 bases in between. The CDR3 spells CASSEGYQTAGELFF. CDR3 coding DNA: TGTGCCAGCAGCGAAGGCTACCAGACAGCAGGGGAGCTGTTTTTT. Complete variable domain (other parts from reference TRBV14 and TRBJ2-2): EAGVTQFPSHSVIEKGQTVTLRCDPISGHDNLYWYRRVMGKEIKFLLHFVKESKQDESGMPNNRFLAERTGGTYSTLKVQPAELEDSGVYFCASSEGYQTAGELFFGEGSRLTVL.